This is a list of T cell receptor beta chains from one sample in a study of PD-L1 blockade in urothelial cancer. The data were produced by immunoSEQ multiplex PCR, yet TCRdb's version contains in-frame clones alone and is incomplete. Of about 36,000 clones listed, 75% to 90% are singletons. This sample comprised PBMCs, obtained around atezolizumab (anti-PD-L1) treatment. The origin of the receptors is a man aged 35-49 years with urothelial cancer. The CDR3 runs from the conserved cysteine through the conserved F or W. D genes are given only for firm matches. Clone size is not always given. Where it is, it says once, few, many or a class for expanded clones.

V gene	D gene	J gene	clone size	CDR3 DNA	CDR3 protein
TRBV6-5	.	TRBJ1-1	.	TGTGCCACCACCGTGGGAATAAGAGAGGGCACTGAAGCTTTCTTT	CATTVGIREGTEAFF
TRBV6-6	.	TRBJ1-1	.	TGTGCCAGCAGTCCGGGGAGTGAAGCTTTCTTT	CASSPGSEAFF
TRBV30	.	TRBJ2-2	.	TGTGCCTGGAGTGTACGAAAAGCCTCGAGGGACACCGGGGAGCTGTTTTTT	CAWSVRKASRDTGELFF
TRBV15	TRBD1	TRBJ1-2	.	TGTGCCACCAGCCTTCTCTCCGGGACAGACAATTATGGCTACACCTTC	CATSLLSGTDNYGYTF
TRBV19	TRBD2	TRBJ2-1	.	TGTGCCAGTACCGCGGCGGGGGTCTTTTCAACCCACAATGAGCAGTTCTTC	CASTAAGVFSTHNEQFF
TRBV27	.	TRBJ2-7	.	TGTGCCAGCAGTTCCCCCGGGGGGACAGGACGGGCCGAGCAGTACTTC	CASSSPGGTGRAEQYF
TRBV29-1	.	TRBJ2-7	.	TGCAGCGTCCGCAGTCATCACGAGCAGTACTTC	CSVRSHHEQYF
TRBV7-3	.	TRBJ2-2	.	TGTGCCAGCAGCTTAAACAGAAACACCGGGGAGCTGTTTTTT	CASSLNRNTGELFF
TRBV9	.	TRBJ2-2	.	TGTGCCAGCAGCGGGTCACAGGGCCGAACCGGGGAGCTGTTTTTT	CASSGSQGRTGELFF
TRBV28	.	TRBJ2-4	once	TGTGCCAGCGGCACAGGGAGTGGGCGCATTCAGTACTTC	CASGTGSGRIQYF
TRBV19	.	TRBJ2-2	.	TGTGCCAGTAGTATAGCACAGGGTTCCACCGGGGAGCTGTTTTTT	CASSIAQGSTGELFF
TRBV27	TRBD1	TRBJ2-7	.	TGTGCCACCTCGAATGAGTGGACAGGGAGGCGGGATGCACCCTACGAGCAGTACTTC	CATSNEWTGRRDAPYEQYF
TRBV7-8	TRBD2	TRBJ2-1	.	TGTGCCAGCAGCTTAGGCGGAGCGGGAGCGCTCAATGAGCAGTTCTTC	CASSLGGAGALNEQFF
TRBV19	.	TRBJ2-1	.	TGTGCCAGTAGTCTAGCCGGGAATGAGCAGTTCTTC	CASSLAGNEQFF
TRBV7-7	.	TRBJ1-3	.	TGTGCTACGACGCCCCCCCGGGAGGGGCGTACAGGAAACACCATATATTTT	CATTPPREGRTGNTIYF
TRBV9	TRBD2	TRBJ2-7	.	TGTGCCAGCAGCCCAGCTGGGACTAGCGGGGCGTCGAGTACCTACGAGCAGTACTTC	CASSPAGTSGASSTYEQYF
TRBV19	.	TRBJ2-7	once	TGTGCCAGTAGTTCCAACATACTAGGGCAGTACTTC	CASSSNILGQYF
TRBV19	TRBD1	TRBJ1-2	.	TGTGCCAGTAGCCGTCTCGGGACAGGGAACTATGGCTACACCTTC	CASSRLGTGNYGYTF
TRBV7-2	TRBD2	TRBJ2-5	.	TGTGCCAGCAGCATTAGCGGGCCCCAAGAGACCCAGTACTTC	CASSISGPQETQYF
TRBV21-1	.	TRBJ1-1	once	TGTGCCAGCACCCGACAGGGGGAAAGGGTCACTGAAGCTTTCTTT	CASTRQGERVTEAFF
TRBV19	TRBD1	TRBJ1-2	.	TGTGCCAGTGGTAAGGGGGCGTCCAACGATGGCTACACCTTC	CASGKGASNDGYTF
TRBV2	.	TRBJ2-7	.	TGTGCCAGCAGGGAGACCTACGAGCAGTACTTC	CASRETYEQYF
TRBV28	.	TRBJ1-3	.	TGTGCCAGCAGTTCAGGACAGCAAGTCTCTGGAAACACCATATATTTT	CASSSGQQVSGNTIYF
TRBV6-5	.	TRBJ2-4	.	TGTGCCAGCAGTTACTCACGGGGAGCGGCCAAAAACATTCAGTACTTC	CASSYSRGAAKNIQYF
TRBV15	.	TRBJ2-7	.	TGTGCCACCGCTACCGGGGGACGGGGCGGCGAGCAGTACTTC	CATATGGRGGEQYF
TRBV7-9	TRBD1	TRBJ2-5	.	TGTGCCAGCAGGACCAAGGCCGGACAGGATGGAGAGACCCAGTACTTC	CASRTKAGQDGETQYF
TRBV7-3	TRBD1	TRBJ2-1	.	TGTGCCAGCAGCCGCTATGGACAGGGGGCACAGTTCTTC	CASSRYGQGAQFF
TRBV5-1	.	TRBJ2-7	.	TGCGCCAGCAGCTTGGACCCGAGCTCCTACGAGCAGTACTTC	CASSLDPSSYEQYF
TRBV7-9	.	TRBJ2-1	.	TGTGCCAGCAGCGGATGGGGGAGGGGGTACAATGAGCAGTTCTTC	CASSGWGRGYNEQFF
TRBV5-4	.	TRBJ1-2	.	TGTGCCAGCAGCTTGGCAGGGAGGTATGGCTACACCTTC	CASSLAGRYGYTF